One and the same sample provided the 3 T cell receptor beta chains below, sequenced in a study of technical replicates of blood from a few donors. Sequenced by immunoSEQ multiplex PCR; TCRdb stores in-frame clones only, minus some. This sample yields tens of thousands of clones, of which roughly 98% are seen a single time; roughly 0.2% belongs to the top ten. Sequencing was done on a sample of T cells isolated from PBMCs. The receptors were sampled from a human donor in good health.

The chain links TRBV28 to TRBJ1-4, with D possibly being TRBD1 (6 bases). Trimming cost V 5 bases and J 4 bases, with 17 bases left between them. Germline V CDR1 and CDR2: MDHEN, SYDVKM. The length of the CDR3 is 16 residues. The CDR3 is CASSMAGQPDNEKLFF. DNA for the CDR3: TGTGCCAGCAGTATGGCTGGACAGCCCGATAATGAAAAACTGTTTTTT. Using reference TRBV28 and TRBJ1-4 for the parts outside the CDR3, the full variable domain is DVKVTQSSRYLVKRTGEKVFLECVQDMDHENMFWYRQDPGLGLRLIYFSYDVKMKEKGDIPEGYSVSREKKERFSLILESASTNQTSMYLCASSMAGQPDNEKLFFGSGTQLSVL.

This chain links TRBV7-2 with TRBJ2-2, with TRBD2 matching over 8 bases. The V gene's germline CDR1 is SGHTA and CDR2 FQGNSA. The CDR3 is made up of 14 amino acids. Losses at the gene ends were 6 bases for V and 7 bases for J; bases not matched to a gene: 7. CDR3 nucleotides: TGTGCCAGCAGTCCCGGGGGGGGTGGCGGGGAGCTGTTTTTT. Its protein product is CASSPGGGGGELFF. The whole variable domain, filled in from reference TRBV7-2 and TRBJ2-2, reads GAGVSQSPSNKVTEKGKDVELRCDPISGHTALYWYRQSLGQGLEFLIYFQGNSAPDKSGLPSDRFSAERTGGSVSTLTIQRTQQEDSAVYLCASSPGGGGGELFFGEGSRLTVL.

This clone was observed once. CDR3 region: CASSLGQGNTEAFF. The DNA of the CDR3 is TGTGCCAGCAGCCTGGGACAGGGGAACACTGAAGCTTTCTTT. This chain joins TRBV7-3 and TRBJ1-1; 9 bases fit TRBD1. The CDR3 has 14 amino acids. J was trimmed by 1 base and V by 5 bases; bases with no gene match: 2. CDR1 SGHTA and CDR2 FQGTGA come from the germline V gene.